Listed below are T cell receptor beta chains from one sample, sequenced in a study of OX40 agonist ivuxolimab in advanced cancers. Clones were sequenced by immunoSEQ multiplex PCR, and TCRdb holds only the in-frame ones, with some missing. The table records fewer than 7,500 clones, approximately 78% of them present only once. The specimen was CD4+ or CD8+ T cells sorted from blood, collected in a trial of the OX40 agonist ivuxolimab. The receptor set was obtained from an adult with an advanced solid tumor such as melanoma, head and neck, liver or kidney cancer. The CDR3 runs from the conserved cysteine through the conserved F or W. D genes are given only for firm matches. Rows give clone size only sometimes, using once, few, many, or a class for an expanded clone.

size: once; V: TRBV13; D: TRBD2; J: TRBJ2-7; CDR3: CASSSRTSGSYEQYF; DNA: TGTGCCAGCAGCTCCCGGACTAGCGGCTCCTACGAGCAGTACTTC
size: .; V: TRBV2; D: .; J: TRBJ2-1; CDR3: CASSDGLALEQFF; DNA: TGTGCCAGCAGTGATGGCCTAGCGCTTGAGCAGTTCTTC
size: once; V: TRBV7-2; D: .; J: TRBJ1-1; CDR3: CASSSAGFLDTEAFF; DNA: TGTGCCAGCAGCTCCGCCGGGTTTTTGGACACTGAAGCTTTCTTT
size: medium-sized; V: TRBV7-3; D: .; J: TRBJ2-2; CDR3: CASSPPRPGELFF; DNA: TGTGCCAGCAGCCCTCCTAGGCCCGGGGAGCTGTTTTTT
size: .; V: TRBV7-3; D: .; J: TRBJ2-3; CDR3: CASSLLPGGTTHPWPDTQYF; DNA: TGTGCCAGCAGCCTCCTCCCAGGTGGAACAACCCATCCCTGGCCAGATACGCAGTATTTT
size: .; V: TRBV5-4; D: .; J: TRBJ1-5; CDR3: CASSLGGHQPQHF; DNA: TGTGCCAGCAGCTTGGGGGGGCATCAGCCCCAGCATTTT
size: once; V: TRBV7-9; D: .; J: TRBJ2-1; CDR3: CASSLGVGTRYNEQFF; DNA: TGTGCCAGCAGCCTCGGCGTGGGGACCAGGTACAATGAGCAGTTCTTC
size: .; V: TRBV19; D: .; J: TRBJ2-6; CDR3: CASSAGSGPSGANVLTF; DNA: TGTGCCAGTTCGGCCGGGTCAGGTCCATCTGGGGCCAACGTCCTGACTTTC
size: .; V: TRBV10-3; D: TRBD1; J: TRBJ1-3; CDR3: CAIKSETGPGNTIYF; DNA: TGTGCCATCAAGTCTGAGACAGGGCCTGGAAACACCATATATTTT
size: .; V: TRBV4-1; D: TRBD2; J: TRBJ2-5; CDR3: CASSQEGGETQYF; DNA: TGCGCCAGCAGCCAAGAGGGAGGGGAGACCCAGTACTTC
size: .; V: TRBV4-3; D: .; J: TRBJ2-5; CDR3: CASSQDLAGGAETQYF; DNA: TGCGCCAGCAGCCAAGATTTGGCAGGGGGGGCAGAGACCCAGTACTTC
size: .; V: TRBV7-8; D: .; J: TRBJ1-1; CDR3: CASSGYREMNTEAFF; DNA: TGTGCCAGCAGCGGATACAGGGAGATGAACACTGAAGCTTTCTTT
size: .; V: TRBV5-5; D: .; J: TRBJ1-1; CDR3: CASSLVQGFGTEAFF; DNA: TGTGCCAGCAGCTTGGTTCAGGGCTTTGGCACTGAAGCTTTCTTT
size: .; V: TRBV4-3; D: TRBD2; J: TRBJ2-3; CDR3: CASSQDPTSGSDTQYF; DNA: TGCGCCAGCAGCCAAGATCCGACTAGCGGCTCAGATACGCAGTATTTT
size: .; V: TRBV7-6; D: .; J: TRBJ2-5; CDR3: CASSPQLGGGETQYF; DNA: TGTGCCAGCAGCCCCCAGTTGGGGGGCGGGGAGACCCAGTACTTC
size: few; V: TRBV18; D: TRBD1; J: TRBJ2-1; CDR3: CASSPGTAAGGLYNEQFF; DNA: TGTGCCAGCTCACCCGGGACAGCTGCTGGTGGACTCTACAATGAGCAGTTCTTC
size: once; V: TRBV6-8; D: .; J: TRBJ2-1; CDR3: CASSATVTYNEQFF; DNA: TGTGCCAGCAGTGCGACAGTAACTTACAATGAGCAGTTCTTC
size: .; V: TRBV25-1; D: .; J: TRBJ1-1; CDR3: CATEGLRNAEAFF; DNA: TGTGCCACCGAAGGTCTTAGGAACGCTGAAGCTTTCTTT
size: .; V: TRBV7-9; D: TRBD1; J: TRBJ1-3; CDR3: CASSLGTGGSRSGNTIYF; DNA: TGTGCCAGCAGCTTAGGAACAGGGGGCTCCCGCTCTGGAAACACCATATATTTT
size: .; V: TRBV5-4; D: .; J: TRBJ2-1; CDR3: CASSLMGGRDNEQFF; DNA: TGTGCCAGCAGCTTGATGGGGGGCCGGGACAATGAGCAGTTCTTC
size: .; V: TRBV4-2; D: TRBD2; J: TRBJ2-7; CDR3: CASSQDQTSDSYEQYF; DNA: TGTGCCAGCAGCCAAGACCAGACTAGCGACTCCTACGAGCAGTACTTC
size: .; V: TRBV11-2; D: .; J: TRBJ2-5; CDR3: CASSFGTQETQYF; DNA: TGTGCCAGCAGCTTCGGGACCCAAGAGACCCAGTACTTC
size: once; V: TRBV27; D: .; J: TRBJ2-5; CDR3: CASSWGGRTVETQYF; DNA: TGTGCCAGCAGTTGGGGGGGGCGTACGGTGGAGACCCAGTACTTC
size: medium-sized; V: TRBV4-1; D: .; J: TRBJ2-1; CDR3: CASSLRFGGEAYNEQFF; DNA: TGCGCCAGCAGCCTGAGATTTGGAGGGGAGGCCTACAATGAGCAGTTCTTC
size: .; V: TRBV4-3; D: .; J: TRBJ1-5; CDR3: CASSQDSGNQPQHF; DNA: TGCGCCAGCAGCCAAGATTCGGGCAATCAGCCCCAGCATTTT
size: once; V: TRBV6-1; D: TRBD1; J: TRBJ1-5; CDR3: CASRDLTGGGQPQHF; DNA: TGTGCCAGCAGGGACCTAACAGGGGGTGGTCAGCCCCAGCATTTT
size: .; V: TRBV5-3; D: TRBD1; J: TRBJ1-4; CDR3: CASSSPGQPNEKLFF; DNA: TGTGCCAGCAGCTCCCCGGGACAGCCTAATGAAAAACTGTTTTTT
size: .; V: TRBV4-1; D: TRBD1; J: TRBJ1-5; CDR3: CASSQVGTGEQPQHF; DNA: TGCGCCAGCAGCCAAGTCGGGACAGGAGAACAGCCCCAGCATTTT
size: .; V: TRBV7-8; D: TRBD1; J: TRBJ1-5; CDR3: CASSTGGDRRNQPQHF; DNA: TGTGCCAGCAGCACCGGGGGGGACAGGCGAAATCAGCCCCAGCATTTT
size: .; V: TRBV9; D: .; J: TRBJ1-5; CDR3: CASSKGILQPQHF; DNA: TGTGCCAGCAGCAAGGGGATTTTACAGCCCCAGCATTTT
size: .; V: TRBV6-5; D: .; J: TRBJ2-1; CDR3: CASSYSVSLGEQFF; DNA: TGTGCCAGCAGTTACTCGGTCTCTCTGGGTGAGCAGTTCTTC
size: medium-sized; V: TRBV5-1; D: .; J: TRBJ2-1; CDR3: CASSLVGPYNEQFF; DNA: TGCGCCAGCAGCTTGGTGGGACCTTACAATGAGCAGTTCTTC